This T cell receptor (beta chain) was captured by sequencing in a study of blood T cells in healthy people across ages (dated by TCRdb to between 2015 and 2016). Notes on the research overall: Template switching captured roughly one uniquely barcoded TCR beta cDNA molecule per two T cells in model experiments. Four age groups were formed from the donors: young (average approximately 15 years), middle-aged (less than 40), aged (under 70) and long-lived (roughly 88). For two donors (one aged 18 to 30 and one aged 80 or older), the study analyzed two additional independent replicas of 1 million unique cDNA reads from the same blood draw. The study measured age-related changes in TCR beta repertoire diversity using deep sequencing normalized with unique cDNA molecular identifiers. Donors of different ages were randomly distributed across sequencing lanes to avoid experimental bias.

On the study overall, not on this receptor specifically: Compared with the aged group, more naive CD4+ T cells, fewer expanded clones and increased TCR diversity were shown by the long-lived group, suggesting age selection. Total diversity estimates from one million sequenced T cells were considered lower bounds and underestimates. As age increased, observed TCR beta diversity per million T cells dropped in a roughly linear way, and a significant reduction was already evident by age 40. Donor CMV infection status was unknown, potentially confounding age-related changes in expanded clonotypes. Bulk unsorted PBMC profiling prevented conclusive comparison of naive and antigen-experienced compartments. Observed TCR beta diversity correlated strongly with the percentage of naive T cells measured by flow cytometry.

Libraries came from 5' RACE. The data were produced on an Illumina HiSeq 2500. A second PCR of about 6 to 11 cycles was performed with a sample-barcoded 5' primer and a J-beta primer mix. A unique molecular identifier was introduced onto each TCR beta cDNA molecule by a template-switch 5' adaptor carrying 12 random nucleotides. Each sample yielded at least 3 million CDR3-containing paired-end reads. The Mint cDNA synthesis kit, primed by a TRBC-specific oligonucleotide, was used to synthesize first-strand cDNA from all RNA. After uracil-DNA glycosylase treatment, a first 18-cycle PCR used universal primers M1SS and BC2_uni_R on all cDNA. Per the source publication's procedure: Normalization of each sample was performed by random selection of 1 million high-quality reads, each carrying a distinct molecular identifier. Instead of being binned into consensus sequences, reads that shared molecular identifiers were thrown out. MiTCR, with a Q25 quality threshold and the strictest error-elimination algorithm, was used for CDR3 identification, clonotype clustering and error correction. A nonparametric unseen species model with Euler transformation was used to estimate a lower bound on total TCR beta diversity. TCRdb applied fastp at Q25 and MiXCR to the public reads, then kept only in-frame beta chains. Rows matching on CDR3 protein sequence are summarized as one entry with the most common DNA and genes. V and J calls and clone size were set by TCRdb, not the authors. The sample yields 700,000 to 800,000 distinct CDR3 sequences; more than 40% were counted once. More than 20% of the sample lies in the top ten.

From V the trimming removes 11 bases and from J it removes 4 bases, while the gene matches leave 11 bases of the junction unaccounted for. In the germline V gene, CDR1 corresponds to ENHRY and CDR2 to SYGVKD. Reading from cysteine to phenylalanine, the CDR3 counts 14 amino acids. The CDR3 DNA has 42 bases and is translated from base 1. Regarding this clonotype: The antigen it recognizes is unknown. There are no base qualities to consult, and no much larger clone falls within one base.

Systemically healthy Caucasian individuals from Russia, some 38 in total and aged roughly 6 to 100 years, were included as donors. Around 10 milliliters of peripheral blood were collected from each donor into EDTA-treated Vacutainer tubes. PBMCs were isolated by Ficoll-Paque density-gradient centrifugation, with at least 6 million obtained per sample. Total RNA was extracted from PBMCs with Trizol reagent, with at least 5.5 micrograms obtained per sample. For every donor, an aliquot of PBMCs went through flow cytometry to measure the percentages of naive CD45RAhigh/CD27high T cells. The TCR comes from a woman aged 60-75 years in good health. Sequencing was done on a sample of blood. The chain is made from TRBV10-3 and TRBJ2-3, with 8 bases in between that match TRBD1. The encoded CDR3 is CAVAGTGLADTQYF. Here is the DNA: TGTGCCGTCGCCGGGACAGGCCTTGCAGATACGCAGTATTTT.